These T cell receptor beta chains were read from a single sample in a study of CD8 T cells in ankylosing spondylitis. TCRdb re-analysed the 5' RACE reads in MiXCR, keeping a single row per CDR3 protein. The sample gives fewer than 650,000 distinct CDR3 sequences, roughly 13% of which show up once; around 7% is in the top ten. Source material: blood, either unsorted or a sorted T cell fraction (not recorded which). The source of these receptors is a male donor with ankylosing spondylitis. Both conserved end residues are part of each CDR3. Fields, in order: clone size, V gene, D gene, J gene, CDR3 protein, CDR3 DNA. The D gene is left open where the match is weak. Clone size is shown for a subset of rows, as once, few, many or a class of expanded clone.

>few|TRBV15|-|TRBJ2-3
CATSITRSTDTQYF
TGTGCCACCAGCATAACACGGAGCACAGATACGCAGTATTTT
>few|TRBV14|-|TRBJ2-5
CASSQGQTPQETQYF
TGTGCCAGCAGCCAAGGACAGACTCCCCAAGAGACCCAGTACTTC
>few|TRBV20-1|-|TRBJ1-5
CSATTISNQPQHF
TGCAGTGCCACGACTATTAGCAATCAGCCCCAGCATTTT
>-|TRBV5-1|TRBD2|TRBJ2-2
CASSLAKSSGGTGELFF
TGCGCCAGCAGCTTGGCCAAGTCTAGCGGCGGCACCGGGGAGCTGTTTTTT
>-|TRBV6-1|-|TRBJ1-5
CASSASGGYQPQHF
TGTGCCAGCAGTGCCTCGGGGGGCTATCAGCCCCAGCATTTT
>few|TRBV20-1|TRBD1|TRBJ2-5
CSAWTGGKETQYF
TGCAGTGCATGGACAGGGGGGAAAGAGACCCAGTACTTC
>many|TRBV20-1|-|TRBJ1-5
CSASDRSLGSYSNQPQHF
TGCAGTGCTTCTGACAGGTCCCTCGGGAGTTATAGCAATCAGCCCCAGCATTTT
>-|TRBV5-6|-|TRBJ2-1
CASSLVAGDANEQFF
TGTGCCAGCAGCTTGGTAGCAGGGGACGCGAATGAGCAGTTCTTC
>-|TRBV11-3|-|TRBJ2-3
CASSLDLGFTDTQYF
TGTGCCAGCAGCTTAGATCTAGGCTTTACAGATACGCAGTATTTT
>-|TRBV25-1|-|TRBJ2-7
CASSEYREAYEQYF
TGTGCCAGCAGTGAATACAGGGAAGCCTACGAGCAGTACTTC
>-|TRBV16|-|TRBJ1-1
CASSQGGALATEAFF
TGTGCCAGCAGCCAAGGGGGGGCTCTTGCCACTGAAGCTTTCTTT
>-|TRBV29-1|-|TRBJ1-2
CSAGGLSNYGYTF
TGCAGCGCTGGGGGACTTTCAAACTATGGCTACACCTTC
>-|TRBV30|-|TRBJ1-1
CAWGRTQAFF
TGTGCCTGGGGACGGACTCAAGCTTTCTTT
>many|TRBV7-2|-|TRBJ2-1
CASSLKNAYNEQFF
TGTGCCAGCAGCTTAAAGAACGCTTACAATGAGCAGTTCTTC
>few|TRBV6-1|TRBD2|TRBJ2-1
CASSAREGIYNEQFF
TGTGCCAGCAGTGCGCGGGAGGGCATCTACAATGAGCAGTTCTTC
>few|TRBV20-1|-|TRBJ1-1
CSAPDLDRGTEAFF
TGCAGTGCCCCGGACCTCGATAGGGGCACTGAAGCTTTCTTT
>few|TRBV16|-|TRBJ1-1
CASSQSASGRARTEAFF
TGTGCCAGCAGCCAATCAGCAAGCGGCAGGGCAAGAACTGAAGCTTTCTTT
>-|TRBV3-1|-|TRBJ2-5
CASSHREVRTQYF
TGTGCCAGCAGCCACAGGGAGGTGAGGACCCAGTACTTC
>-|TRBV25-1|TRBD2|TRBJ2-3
CASSATSGRAGDTQYF
TGTGCCAGCAGTGCGACTAGCGGGAGGGCCGGAGATACGCAGTATTTT
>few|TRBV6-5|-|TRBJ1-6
CASSYQGADNSPLHF
TGTGCCAGCAGTTACCAGGGCGCCGATAATTCACCCCTCCACTTT
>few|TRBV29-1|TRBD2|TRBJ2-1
CSVYGTSGKQFF
TGCAGCGTTTACGGGACTAGCGGCAAACAGTTCTTC
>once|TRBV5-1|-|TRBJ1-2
CASSLEGGALRYGYTF
TGCGCCAGCAGCTTGGAGGGGGGGGCGCTTCGTTATGGCTACACCTTC
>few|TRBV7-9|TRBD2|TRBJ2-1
CASSLRTSGHNEQFF
TGTGCCAGCAGCTTAAGGACTAGCGGCCACAATGAGCAGTTCTTC
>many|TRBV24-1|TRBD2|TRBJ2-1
CATSDSGGGLYNEQFF
TGTGCCACCAGTGATAGCGGGGGAGGCCTCTACAATGAGCAGTTCTTC
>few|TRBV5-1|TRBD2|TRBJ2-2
CASSKDPAGPNTGELFF
TGCGCCAGCAGCAAAGACCCAGCGGGACCTAACACCGGGGAGCTGTTTTTT
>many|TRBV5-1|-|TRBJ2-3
CASSPQGTDTQYF
TGTGCCAGCAGTCCACAGGGAACAGATACGCAGTATTTT
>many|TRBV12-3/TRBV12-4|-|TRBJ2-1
CASTSWRNEQFF
TGTGCCAGCACCTCTTGGCGCAATGAGCAGTTCTTC
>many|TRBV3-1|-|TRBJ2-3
CASSPGPDTQYF
TGTGCCAGCAGCCCTGGGCCAGATACGCAGTATTTT
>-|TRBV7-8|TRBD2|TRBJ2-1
CASSSFRTSSYNEQFF
TGTGCCAGCAGCTCCTTTCGGACTAGCAGCTACAATGAGCAGTTCTTC
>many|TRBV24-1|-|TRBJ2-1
CATSDSPGKAKSGEQFF
TGTGCCACCAGTGATTCCCCGGGAAAGGCTAAATCAGGGGAGCAGTTCTTC
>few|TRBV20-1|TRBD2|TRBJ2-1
CSATPREGVGYNEQFF
TGCAGTGCGACTCCCCGGGAGGGCGTCGGTTACAATGAGCAGTTCTTC
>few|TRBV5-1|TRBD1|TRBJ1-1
CASTFPGGNTEAFF
TGCGCCAGCACCTTCCCAGGGGGGAACACTGAAGCTTTCTTT
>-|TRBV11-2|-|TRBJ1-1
CASSLEVRGTEAFF
TGTGCCAGCAGCTTAGAGGTGCGGGGCACTGAAGCTTTCTTT
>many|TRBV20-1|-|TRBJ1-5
CSASTGFRDQPQHF
TGCAGTGCTTCGACAGGTTTTAGGGATCAGCCCCAGCATTTT
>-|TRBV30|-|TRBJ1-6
CAWSQTRNNSPLHF
TGTGCCTGGAGCCAGACAAGAAATAATTCACCCCTCCACTTT
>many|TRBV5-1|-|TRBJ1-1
CASSSQGARTEAFF
TGCGCCAGCAGCTCACAGGGTGCTAGGACTGAAGCTTTCTTT
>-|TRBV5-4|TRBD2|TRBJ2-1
CASSQPSGRETNEQFF
TGTGCCAGCAGCCAACCTAGCGGGAGGGAAACCAATGAGCAGTTCTTC
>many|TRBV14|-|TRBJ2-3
CASSPSPTPADTQYF
TGTGCCAGCAGCCCTTCCCCCACCCCAGCAGATACGCAGTATTTT
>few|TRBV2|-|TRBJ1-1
CASSEGQFNGMNTEAFF
TGTGCCAGCAGTGAAGGACAGTTCAACGGGATGAACACTGAAGCTTTCTTT
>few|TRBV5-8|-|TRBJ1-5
CASSLEQGGGQPQHF
TGTGCCAGCAGCTTGGAACAGGGTGGCGGACAGCCCCAGCATTTT
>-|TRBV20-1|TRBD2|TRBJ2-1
CSAFSPLAGFENEQFF
TGCAGTGCCTTTTCCCCACTAGCGGGGTTTGAAAATGAGCAGTTCTTC
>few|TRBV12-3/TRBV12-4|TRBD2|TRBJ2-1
CASRSQTGLGSGNEQFF
TGTGCCAGCAGGTCCCAGACGGGACTAGGGAGTGGGAATGAGCAGTTCTTC
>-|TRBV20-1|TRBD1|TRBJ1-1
CSAGTGGVGTEAFF
TGCAGTGCTGGGACAGGGGGTGTGGGAACTGAAGCTTTCTTT
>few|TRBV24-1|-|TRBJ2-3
CATSGDPTDTQYF
TGTGCCACCAGTGGGGACCCCACAGATACGCAGTATTTT
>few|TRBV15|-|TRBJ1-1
CATSRDPGVEAFF
TGTGCCACCAGCAGAGATCCGGGCGTTGAAGCTTTCTTT
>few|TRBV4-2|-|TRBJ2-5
CASSQVMGGQETQYF
TGTGCCAGCAGCCAAGTTATGGGAGGCCAAGAGACCCAGTACTTC
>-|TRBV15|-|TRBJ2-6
CATSRDRRVSGANVLTF
TGTGCCACCAGCAGAGATAGGAGAGTCTCTGGGGCCAACGTCCTGACTTTC
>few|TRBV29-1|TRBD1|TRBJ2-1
CSVSGTGGPSSYNEQFF
TGCAGCGTTTCCGGGACAGGGGGGCCTAGCTCCTACAATGAGCAGTTCTTC
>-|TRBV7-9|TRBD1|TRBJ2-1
CASTSLPSTGGRDEQFF
TGTGCCAGCACCTCTTTGCCCTCCACAGGGGGAAGAGATGAGCAGTTCTTC
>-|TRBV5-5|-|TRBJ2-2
CASSPDGGELFF
TGTGCCAGCAGCCCGGACGGCGGGGAGCTGTTTTTT
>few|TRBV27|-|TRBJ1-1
CASRLAPRGTEAFF
TGTGCCAGCAGGCTTGCCCCCCGCGGCACTGAAGCTTTCTTT